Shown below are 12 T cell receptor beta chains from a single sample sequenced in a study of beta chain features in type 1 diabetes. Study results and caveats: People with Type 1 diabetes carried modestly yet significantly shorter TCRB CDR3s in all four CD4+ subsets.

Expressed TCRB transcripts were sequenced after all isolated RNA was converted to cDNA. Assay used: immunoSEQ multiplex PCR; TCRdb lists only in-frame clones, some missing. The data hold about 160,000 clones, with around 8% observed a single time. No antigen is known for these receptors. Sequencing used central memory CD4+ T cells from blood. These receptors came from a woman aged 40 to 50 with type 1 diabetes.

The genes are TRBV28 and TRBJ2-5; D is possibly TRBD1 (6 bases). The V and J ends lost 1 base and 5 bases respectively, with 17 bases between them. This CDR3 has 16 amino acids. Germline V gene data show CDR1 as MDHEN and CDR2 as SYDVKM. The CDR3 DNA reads TGTGCCAGCAGTTTATCCCCGGACAGCCGAGGGGAGACCCAGTACTTC. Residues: CASSLSPDSRGETQYF.

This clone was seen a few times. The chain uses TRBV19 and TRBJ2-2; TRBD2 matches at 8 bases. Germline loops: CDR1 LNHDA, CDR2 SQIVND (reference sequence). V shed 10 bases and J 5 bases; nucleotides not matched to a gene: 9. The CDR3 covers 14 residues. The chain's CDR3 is CATAIAGYTGELFF. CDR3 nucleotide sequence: TGTGCCACAGCAATAGCGGGGTATACCGGGGAGCTGTTTTTT.

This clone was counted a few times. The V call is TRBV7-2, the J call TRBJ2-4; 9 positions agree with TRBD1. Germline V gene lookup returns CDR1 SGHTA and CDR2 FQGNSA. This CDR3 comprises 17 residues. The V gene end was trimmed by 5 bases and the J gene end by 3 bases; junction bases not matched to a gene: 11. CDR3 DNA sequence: TGTGCCAGCAGCGCCGGGGGACAGGGACAACGCAAAAACATTCAGTACTTC. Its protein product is CASSAGGQGQRKNIQYF. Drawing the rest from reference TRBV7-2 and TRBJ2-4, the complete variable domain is GAGVSQSPSNKVTEKGKDVELRCDPISGHTALYWYRQSLGQGLEFLIYFQGNSAPDKSGLPSDRFSAERTGGSVSTLTIQRTQQEDSAVYLCASSAGGQGQRKNIQYFGAGTRLSVL.

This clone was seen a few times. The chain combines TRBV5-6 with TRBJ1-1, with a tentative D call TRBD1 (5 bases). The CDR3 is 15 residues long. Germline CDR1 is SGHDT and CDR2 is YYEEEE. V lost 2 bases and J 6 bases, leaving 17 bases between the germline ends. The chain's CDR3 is CASSFRATGKAEAFF. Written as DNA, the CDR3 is TGTGCCAGCAGCTTCCGAGCCACAGGAAAAGCTGAAGCTTTCTTT.

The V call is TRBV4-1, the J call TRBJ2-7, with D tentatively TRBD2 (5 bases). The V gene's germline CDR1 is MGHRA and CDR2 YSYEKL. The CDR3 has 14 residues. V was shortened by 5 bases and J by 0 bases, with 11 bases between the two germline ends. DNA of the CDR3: TGCGCCAGCAGCGCCGGGGATAGCTCCTACGAGCAGTACTTC. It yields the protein CASSAGDSSYEQYF.

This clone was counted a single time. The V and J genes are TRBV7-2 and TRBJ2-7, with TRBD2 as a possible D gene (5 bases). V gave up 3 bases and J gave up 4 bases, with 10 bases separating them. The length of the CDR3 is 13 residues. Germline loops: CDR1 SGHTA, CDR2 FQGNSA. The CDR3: CASSFPGLYEQYF. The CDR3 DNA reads TGTGCCAGCAGCTTCCCCGGACTTTACGAGCAGTACTTC. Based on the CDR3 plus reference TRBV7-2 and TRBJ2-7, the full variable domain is GAGVSQSPSNKVTEKGKDVELRCDPISGHTALYWYRQSLGQGLEFLIYFQGNSAPDKSGLPSDRFSAERTGGSVSTLTIQRTQQEDSAVYLCASSFPGLYEQYFGPGTRLTVT.

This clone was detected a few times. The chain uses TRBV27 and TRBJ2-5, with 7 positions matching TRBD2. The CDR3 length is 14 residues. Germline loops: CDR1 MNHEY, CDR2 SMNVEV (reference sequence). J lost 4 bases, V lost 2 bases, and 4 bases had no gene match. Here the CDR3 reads CASSLNAGVETQYF. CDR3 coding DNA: TGTGCCAGCAGTTTAAACGCGGGGGTAGAGACCCAGTACTTC.

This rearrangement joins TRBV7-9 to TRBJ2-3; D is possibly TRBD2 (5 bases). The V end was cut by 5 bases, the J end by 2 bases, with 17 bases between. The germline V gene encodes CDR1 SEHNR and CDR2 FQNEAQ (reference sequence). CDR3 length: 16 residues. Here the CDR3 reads CASSLGIARNTDTQYF. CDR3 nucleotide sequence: TGTGCCAGCAGCCTCGGCATAGCGAGAAACACAGATACGCAGTATTTT.

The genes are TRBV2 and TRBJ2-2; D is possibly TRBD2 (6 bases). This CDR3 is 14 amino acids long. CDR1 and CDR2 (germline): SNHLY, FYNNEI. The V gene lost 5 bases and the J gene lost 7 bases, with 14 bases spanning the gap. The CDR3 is CASSWGVLNGELFF. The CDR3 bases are TGTGCCAGCAGTTGGGGGGTTCTCAACGGGGAGCTGTTTTTT.

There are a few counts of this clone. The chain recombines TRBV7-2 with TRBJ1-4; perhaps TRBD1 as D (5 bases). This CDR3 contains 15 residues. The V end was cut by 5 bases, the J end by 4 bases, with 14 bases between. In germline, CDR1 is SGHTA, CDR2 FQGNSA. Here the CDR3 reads CASSLVKGLNEKLFF. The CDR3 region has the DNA TGTGCCAGCAGCCTAGTTAAGGGGCTTAATGAAAAACTGTTTTTT.

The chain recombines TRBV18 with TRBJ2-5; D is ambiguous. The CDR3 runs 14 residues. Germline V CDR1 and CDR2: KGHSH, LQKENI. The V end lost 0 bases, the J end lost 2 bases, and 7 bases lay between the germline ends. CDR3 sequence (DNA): TGTGCCAGCTCACCACCGAACAGTCAAGAGACCCAGTACTTC. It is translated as CASSPPNSQETQYF.

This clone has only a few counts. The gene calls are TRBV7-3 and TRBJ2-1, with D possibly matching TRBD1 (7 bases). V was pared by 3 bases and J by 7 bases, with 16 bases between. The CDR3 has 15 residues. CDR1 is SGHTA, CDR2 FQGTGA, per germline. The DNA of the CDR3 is TGTGCCAGCAGCTTTCAGGGGGGCGCCGGGAATGAGCAGTTCTTC. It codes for CASSFQGGAGNEQFF.